Following are 20 T cell receptor beta chains from one sample sequenced in a study of T-cell reconstitution after alpha-beta-depleted transplantation in children. The authors prepared the TCRbeta library with unique molecular identifiers. TCRdb processed the PCR reads anew with MiXCR; each CDR3 protein has one entry. The top ten clones hold around 20% of a sample with 81,000 or so distinct CDR3 sequences, around 16% of them seen once. The sample consisted of PBMCs, mostly from graft donor cells, taken 180 days after TCRalphabeta/CD19-depleted stem cell transplant. Source of these receptors: a male patient between 2 and 9 years old who had a stem cell transplant for acute lymphoblastic leukemia, so the T cells may come from the graft donor.

The V gene is TRBV2, the J gene TRBJ2-7, with 10 bases aligning to TRBD2. This CDR3 is built from 17 residues. Per germline, CDR1 SNHLY and CDR2 FYNNEI. Trimming took 5 bases from V and 6 from J; bases not matched to a gene: 16. Written as DNA, the CDR3 is TGTGCCAGCAGTAGAAGTTGGACTAGCGGCGGGGTCGCCGAGCAGTACTTC. Translating it yields CASSRSWTSGGVAEQYF.

V and J are TRBV2 and TRBJ2-7, with D possibly TRBD1 on 6 matching bases. In germline, CDR1 is SNHLY, CDR2 FYNNEI. V gave up 4 bases and J gave up 2 bases, with 9 bases separating them. The CDR3 covers 13 residues. The CDR3 loop is CASSGRQAYEQYF. The CDR3, as DNA: TGTGCCAGCAGTGGGAGACAGGCCTACGAGCAGTACTTC.

The chain employs TRBV27 and TRBJ1-4; the match to TRBD1 covers 8 bases. Looked up from germline, CDR1 is MNHEY and CDR2 is SMNVEV (reference sequence). V was pared by 5 bases and J by 8 bases, with 10 bases of the junction left unmatched. This CDR3 is 15 amino acids long. CDR3 protein: CASSRHGQGREKLFF. The CDR3 nucleotides are TGTGCCAGCAGTCGACACGGACAGGGCCGAGAAAAACTGTTTTTT.

This clonotype was detected many times. The chain couples TRBV6-6 to TRBJ1-6; D remains ambiguous. V lost 3 bases to trimming and J lost 3 bases, with 3 bases between them. The CDR3 is made up of 13 amino acids. From germline, CDR1 is MNHNY and CDR2 SVGAGI (reference sequence). The CDR3 DNA follows: TGTGCCAGCAGTTATGACTATAATTCACCCCTCCACTTT. It encodes CASSYDYNSPLHF.

This clonotype was seen just once. The chain joins TRBV5-1 to TRBJ2-7, with 10 bases aligning to TRBD1. Germline CDR1 is SGHRS and CDR2 is YFSETQ. The junction had 10 bases not matched to a gene; V was cut back by 7 bases and J by 3 bases. The CDR3 consists of 15 residues. The DNA for the CDR3 is TGCGCCAGCTGGGACCTTGACAGGGGGCTCTACGAGCAGTACTTC. This sequence encodes CASWDLDRGLYEQYF.

Written as DNA, the CDR3 is TGTGCCAGCAGCGTAGGAGGACAGGGGACGAATGAGCAGTTCTTC. Protein product: CASSVGGQGTNEQFF. V is TRBV9 and J is TRBJ2-1; the match to TRBD1 covers 9 bases. Germline values: CDR1 SGDLS, CDR2 YYNGEE. This CDR3 is 15 amino acids long. V dropped 0 bases and J dropped 7; count of bases not matched to a gene: 5.

This clonotype was observed a handful of times. The gene calls are TRBV27 and TRBJ1-1, with 8 bases lining up with TRBD1. Germline values: CDR1 MNHEY, CDR2 SMNVEV (reference sequence). The V segment lost 3 bases and the J segment 7 bases; nucleotides outside the gene matches: 13. This CDR3 is built from 16 residues. This chain's CDR3 is CASSLDRAVISGEAFF. The CDR3 region has the DNA TGTGCCAGCAGTTTGGACAGGGCTGTAATATCTGGTGAAGCTTTCTTT.

The chain has TRBV6-5 and TRBJ2-2; no definite D call. From germline, CDR1 is MNHEY and CDR2 SVGAGI. The CDR3 is 15 residues long. V was trimmed by 2 bases and J by 1 base, leaving 8 bases between them. The CDR3 loop reads CASSYAPGNTGELFF. The CDR3 DNA sequence: TGTGCCAGCAGTTACGCGCCAGGGAACACCGGGGAGCTGTTTTTT.

V usage is TRBV7-6 and J usage is TRBJ1-1, with a possible D match to TRBD1 (5 bases). Between the trimmed V and J ends, which lost 4 bases and 1 base, there was a span of 13 bases. CDR1 is SGHVS, CDR2 FNYEAQ, per germline. This CDR3 spans 15 amino acids. CDR3 amino acids: CASSSYRDGNTEAFF. Written as DNA, the CDR3 is TGTGCCAGCAGCTCTTACCGGGACGGGAACACTGAAGCTTTCTTT.

This clonotype was detected many times. The V and J genes are TRBV27 and TRBJ1-5; D is possibly TRBD1 (5 bases). Germline CDR1 is MNHEY and CDR2 is SMNVEV (reference sequence). The V end lost 1 base, the J end lost 5 bases, and 6 bases lay between the germline ends. This CDR3 comprises 13 residues. CDR3 bases: TGTGCCAGCAGTTTATTAGGGGATCAGCCCCAGCATTTT. Its protein is CASSLLGDQPQHF.

This clonotype showed up just a few times. This sequence joins TRBV28 and TRBJ1-1, with TRBD1 as a possible D gene (5 bases). Germline CDR1 and CDR2: MDHEN and SYDVKM. The CDR3 totals 14 residues. The V end lost 5 bases, the J end lost 14 bases, and 24 bases lay between the germline ends. The chain's CDR3 is CASSVPLGGGKEFF. The DNA for the CDR3 is TGTGCCAGCAGTGTCCCCCTGGGGGGGGGTAAGGAGTTCTTT.

This clonotype was seen more than once but under ten times. This sequence joins TRBV27 and TRBJ2-7; D may be TRBD1 or TRBD2 (5 bases each). CDR1 MNHEY and CDR2 SMNVEV come from the germline V gene (reference sequence). Trimming removed 3 bases from V and 0 bases from J, with 18 bases in between. There are 17 residues in the CDR3. The CDR3: CASSLRRGSMGSYEQYF. CDR3 DNA: TGTGCCAGCAGTTTGCGCCGGGGCTCGATGGGCTCCTACGAGCAGTACTTC.

The chain links TRBV5-1 to TRBJ2-3; 11 nucleotides match TRBD1. The CDR3 has 16 amino acids. Germline V CDR1 and CDR2: SGHRS, YFSETQ. After removal of 2 bases from V and 1 base from J, the junction contained 3 bases not matched to a gene. CDR3 bases: TGCGCCAGCAGCTTATCGGGACAGGGGGGCACAGATACGCAGTATTTT. Protein: CASSLSGQGGTDTQYF.

This clonotype has at least ten counts. This chain uses TRBV20-1 with TRBJ1-1, with TRBD1 identical over 8 bases. The CDR3 runs to 13 residues. The germline CDR1 and CDR2 sequences are DFQATT and SNEGSKA (reference sequence). J lost 0 bases, V lost 4 bases, and 1 base had no gene match. The CDR3 sequence is CSAKQGVNTEAFF. The CDR3 DNA follows: TGCAGTGCTAAACAGGGGGTGAACACTGAAGCTTTCTTT.

The chain links TRBV11-3 to TRBJ2-5, with D maybe TRBD1 (5 bases). The CDR3 sequence is 15 residues long. CDR1 is SGHNT and CDR2 is YENEEA in the germline V gene. The V end lost 2 bases, the J end lost 1 base, and 11 bases lay between the germline ends. The CDR3 coding sequence is TGTGCCAGCAGCTTATACCCAGGGCGCCAAGAGACCCAGTACTTC. Its protein product is CASSLYPGRQETQYF.

The J gene is TRBJ1-5, the V gene TRBV30; D is possibly TRBD1 (6 bases). V lost 0 bases, J lost 4 bases, and 13 bases lay in between. Germline CDR1 GTSNPN, CDR2 SVGIG (reference sequence). The CDR3 totals 15 residues. DNA of the CDR3: TGTGCCTGGAGTGTATTCGGGGGGCCTAATCAGCCCCAGCATTTT. It specifies CAWSVFGGPNQPQHF.

As concerns this clonotype: No conserved phenylalanine or tryptophan ends this CDR3, so it is likely a read error. V is TRBV4-2 and J is TRBJ2-7; 10 bases line up with TRBD1. Losses at the gene ends were 2 bases for V and 2 bases for J; bases not matched to a gene: 3. CDR3 length equals 15 residues. Germline CDR1 reads LGHNA; CDR2 reads YNFKEQ. The CDR3 reads CASSQRDRGPYEQYS. Written as DNA, the CDR3 is TGTGCCAGCAGCCAACGTGACAGGGGGCCCTACGAGCAGTACTCC.

The chain links TRBV5-1 to TRBJ1-4; a weak D match, TRBD1 (5 bases). The CDR3 has 13 amino acids. Trimming stripped 5 bases from V and 6 bases from J, with 11 bases between. Germline CDR1 is SGHRS and CDR2 is YFSETQ. The CDR3 region is CASRSRVHEKLFF. The DNA for the CDR3 is TGCGCCAGCAGATCCAGGGTTCATGAAAAACTGTTTTTT.

This clonotype is deemed medium-sized. The J gene is TRBJ2-1, the V gene TRBV7-2; 7 positions agree with TRBD1. The CDR3 extends over 19 amino acids. V gave up 6 bases and J gave up 5 bases; unmatched junction bases: 22. The germline V gene encodes CDR1 SGHTA and CDR2 FQGNSA. DNA for the CDR3: TGTGCCAGCAGGCTTAAAATGGCGGTGGGACAGAGACCTAACAATGAGCAGTTCTTC. It is translated as CASRLKMAVGQRPNNEQFF.

This clonotype was seen only a few times. The chain joins TRBV5-5 to TRBJ2-7; tentative D call: TRBD2 (6 bases). Trimming took off 4 bases at V and 3 bases at J, with 17 bases between the two ends. CDR1 is SGHKS, CDR2 YYEKEE, per germline (reference sequence). The CDR3 extends over 15 amino acids. The DNA of the CDR3 is TGTGCCAGCAGCGCGGGGCAGGATGGAGGCTACGAGCAGTACTTC. This codes for CASSAGQDGGYEQYF.